This is a list of T cell receptor beta chains from one sample in a study of post-analysis software for immune sequencing data. MiXCR, applied by TCRdb to the PCR reads, yields one record per CDR3 protein. The sample holds 600,000 to 700,000 distinct CDR3 sequences; around 60% are singletons and the top ten take 11%. Sequences were obtained from blood. These receptors originate from a girl aged 2-10 years with multiple sclerosis. Both conserved end residues are part of each CDR3. The order of the fields is D gene, clone size, V gene, J gene, CDR3 DNA, CDR3 protein. The D gene is left open where the match is weak. Clone size appears in some rows only: once, few, many, or a class for an expanded clone.

TRBD2	NA	TRBV6-5	TRBJ2-7	TGTGCCAGCAGTTACTTTCAGGTGGTTAGCGGGGGCTCGTCCTACGAGCAGTACTTC	CASSYFQVVSGGSSYEQYF
TRBD2	NA	TRBV10-1	TRBJ2-5	TGCGCCAGCAGTGAGACGGGGGGGGAGACCCAGTACTTC	CASSETGGETQYF
NA	NA	TRBV7-9	TRBJ2-7	TGTGCCAGCAGCTTAGAGGTCCTGGCAGCCCATTCCTACGAGCAGTACTTC	CASSLEVLAAHSYEQYF
NA	NA	TRBV5-5	TRBJ2-3	TGTGCCAGCAGCTTCCTGACACCAGATACGCAGTATTTT	CASSFLTPDTQYF
NA	NA	TRBV20-1	TRBJ2-1	TGCAGTGCTACGGTGCCGTCGACGTACAATGAGCAGTTCTTC	CSATVPSTYNEQFF
NA	NA	TRBV5-1	TRBJ2-7	TGCGCCAGCAGCTCCGTTACGGGGAGCTACGAGCAGTACTTC	CASSSVTGSYEQYF
NA	few	TRBV20-1	TRBJ2-1	TGCAGTGCTAGAGATGGCGTCGGGTATGAGCAGTTCTTC	CSARDGVGYEQFF
TRBD2	once	TRBV29-1	TRBJ2-3	TGCAGCGTTGGTGGCGGGGAGGGGCATACGCAGTATTTT	CSVGGGEGHTQYF
TRBD1	NA	TRBV19	TRBJ1-1	TGTGCCAGTGACAGGGGGAACACTGAAGCTTTCTTT	CASDRGNTEAFF
TRBD1	NA	TRBV5-1	TRBJ2-7	TGCGCCAGCAGCGTCCTGGGACAGGGCTTTACCTACGAGCAGTACTTC	CASSVLGQGFTYEQYF
TRBD1	NA	TRBV12-3/TRBV12-4	TRBJ1-5	TGTGCCAGCAGCCCCGGGACAGGGGCGTACCAGCCCCAGCATTTT	CASSPGTGAYQPQHF
TRBD2	NA	TRBV29-1	TRBJ2-7	TGCAGCGTTAGCGGGGGGCCCTCCTACAATGAGCAGTACTTC	CSVSGGPSYNEQYF
NA	NA	TRBV5-1	TRBJ1-1	TGCGCCAGCAGCTTCGGGGACCTGGGGGCTTTCTTT	CASSFGDLGAFF
NA	few	TRBV29-1	TRBJ2-1	TGCAGCGTGGGAGGGGGCCGGGGTGAGCAGTTCTTC	CSVGGGRGEQFF
TRBD2	once	TRBV9	TRBJ2-5	TGTGCCAGCAGCGTAGTGGCGGGAGGGGGAGAGACCCAGTACTTC	CASSVVAGGGETQYF
NA	few	TRBV7-2	TRBJ2-5	TGTGCCAGCAGCTTAGTCGGGACCCCCGGATCCCAGTACTTC	CASSLVGTPGSQYF
NA	NA	TRBV25-1	TRBJ2-1	TGTGCCAGCCGTCCCCCAGGGCAGGGGTACAATGAGCAGTTCTTC	CASRPPGQGYNEQFF
NA	NA	TRBV14	TRBJ2-3	TGTGCCAGCAGCCAAGAAGGGTTTCGCACAGATACGCAGTATTTT	CASSQEGFRTDTQYF
NA	NA	TRBV27	TRBJ1-2	TGTGCCAGCAGTTTATCCGGGACAAGCCGGGGGGGCTACACCTTC	CASSLSGTSRGGYTF
NA	NA	TRBV9	TRBJ2-5	TGTGCCAGCAGCCCGGGACGGTATGCCCAAGAGACCCAGTACTTC	CASSPGRYAQETQYF
NA	NA	TRBV12-3/TRBV12-4	TRBJ1-5	TGTGCCAGCAGTTTCCGGGACATATCGGATCAGCCCCAGCATTTT	CASSFRDISDQPQHF
TRBD2	NA	TRBV7-2	TRBJ2-7	TGTGCCAGCAGCTTAGGGGGACTAGAATCAGGGCAGTACTTC	CASSLGGLESGQYF
NA	NA	TRBV5-6	TRBJ2-5	TGTGCCAGCAGCTTGGTAGATGGAGGGACCCAGTACTTC	CASSLVDGGTQYF
NA	once	TRBV6-4	TRBJ1-1	TGTGCCAGCAGCCCGGCGGCAGACGCTGAAGCTTTCTTT	CASSPAADAEAFF
NA	NA	TRBV3-1	TRBJ2-5	TGTGCCAGCAGCCAAGATCTAGGGGCTAGCCGATCTCCCCAAGAGACCCAGTACTTC	CASSQDLGASRSPQETQYF
NA	few	TRBV29-1	TRBJ2-1	TGCAGCGTTGCCCACCGGACAGTCTACAATGAGCAGTTCTTC	CSVAHRTVYNEQFF
NA	few	TRBV12-3/TRBV12-4	TRBJ2-1	TGTGCCAGCAGTCCTCTCGGCAGTTACAATGAGCAGTTCTTC	CASSPLGSYNEQFF
TRBD2	NA	TRBV20-1	TRBJ2-1	TGCAGTGTTTTTAGCGGGCCAAACTACAATGAGCAGTTCTTC	CSVFSGPNYNEQFF
TRBD1	NA	TRBV7-9	TRBJ1-5	TGTGCCAGCAGCTTAGAGGCAGGGGGAGATAGCAATCAGCCCCAGCATTTT	CASSLEAGGDSNQPQHF
NA	NA	TRBV5-1	TRBJ2-7	TGCGCCAGCAGCTTTAGGGTATGGACCTACGAGCAGTACTTC	CASSFRVWTYEQYF
TRBD1	NA	TRBV5-1	TRBJ1-1	TGCGCCAGCAGCCTACGGACAGGGAGTTCGTCCACTGAAGCTTTCTTT	CASSLRTGSSSTEAFF
NA	NA	TRBV10-3	TRBJ2-1	TGTGCCATCAGAGCCCACGGACCGCCTAACAATGAGCAGTTCTTC	CAIRAHGPPNNEQFF
NA	NA	TRBV10-3	TRBJ2-1	TGTGCCATCAGTGAGTCAATTACGCGGGCCCGCTCCTACAATGAGCAGTTCTTC	CAISESITRARSYNEQFF
NA	NA	TRBV5-1	TRBJ1-1	TGCGCCAGCAGCTTGGCTGGGTGGAAGGACACTGAAGCTTTCTTT	CASSLAGWKDTEAFF
TRBD2	NA	TRBV6-5	TRBJ2-1	TGTGCCAGCAGCGACATTAGCGGGGTATGGCAGTTCTTC	CASSDISGVWQFF
TRBD2	few	TRBV6-5	TRBJ2-1	TGTGCCAGCAGTAGCGGGGGGGCTTATGAGCAGTTCTTC	CASSSGGAYEQFF
NA	NA	TRBV7-9	TRBJ2-1	TGTGCCAGCAGCTCCGGTGTGTTCCGGGAAAAGAGCTCCTACAATGAGCAGTTCTTC	CASSSGVFREKSSYNEQFF
NA	NA	TRBV6-6	TRBJ1-5	TGTGCCAGCAGTTATTACAGGGATATCAATCAGCCCCAGCATTTT	CASSYYRDINQPQHF
NA	few	TRBV29-1	TRBJ1-1	TGCAGCGTGACCCCTAAGAGAATGAACACTGAAGCTTTCTTT	CSVTPKRMNTEAFF
NA	NA	TRBV6-2/TRBV6-3	TRBJ2-5	TGTGCCAGCAGTTACAGGTTCTTTGGGGGGCAAGAGACCCAGTACTTC	CASSYRFFGGQETQYF
TRBD1	NA	TRBV24-1	TRBJ2-3	TGTGCCACCAGTGACGCGGGACAGGGGATAGATACGCAGTATTTT	CATSDAGQGIDTQYF
TRBD1	once	TRBV5-1	TRBJ1-2	TGCGCCAGCAGCGGACAGGGAACCCCTAACTATGGCTACACCTTC	CASSGQGTPNYGYTF
NA	few	TRBV29-1	TRBJ1-2	TGCAGCGTCCTACAACTCGGACAGCTCTCGGCTGGCTACACCTTC	CSVLQLGQLSAGYTF
TRBD1	NA	TRBV7-8	TRBJ2-4	TGTGCCAGCAGCTTGGGGACAGGTCCCCTAGCCAAAAACATTCAGTACTTC	CASSLGTGPLAKNIQYF
TRBD1	once	TRBV28	TRBJ2-4	TGTGCCAGCAGTTTATTGGGGACAGGGGGCGACATTCAGTACTTC	CASSLLGTGGDIQYF
TRBD1	NA	TRBV7-9	TRBJ1-4	TGTGCCAGCAGCTTCCCGACAGGGGGTTATGAAAAACTGTTTTTT	CASSFPTGGYEKLFF
NA	few	TRBV6-1	TRBJ2-7	TGTGCCAGCAGTGAACTTTATGCCTACGAGCAGTACTTC	CASSELYAYEQYF